This record looks at one T cell receptor beta chain sequence and its context. Its specificity is not known. One end of the junction fails to match germline, which may point to a read error. Included in the TCR beta cDNA libraries were unique molecular identifiers. A population of about 0.95 to 10 million T cells gave rise to around 530,000 cDNA molecules. One entry per CDR3 protein, called by TCRdb with MiXCR from the PCR reads. The sample lists about 770,000 distinct CDR3 sequences, roughly 50% occurring once. This sample is drawn from a study of post-analysis software for immune sequencing data. Study in general: There were relapsing-remitting, secondary progressive and progressive-relapsing multiple sclerosis among the disease courses included. Study-wide results and limits: Controls showed significantly higher normalized Chao1 diversity than did multiple sclerosis patients. Patients used a few TRBV segments, including TRBV5-6, TRBV5-1 and TRBV20-1, more often than controls. By F measure, strong co-clustering occurred among samples prepared in the same batch.

From germline, CDR1 is SGHRS and CDR2 YFSETQ. This CDR3 contains 16 residues. The receptor was isolated from a girl aged 10-17 years with multiple sclerosis. Sequenced input: blood. The J gene is TRBJ2-4, the V gene TRBV5-1; TRBD1 matches 7 bases. CDR3 sequence: CTSSPGQRLAKNIQYF. The CDR3 bases are TGCACCAGCAGCCCGGGACAGCGCCTAGCCAAAAACATTCAGTACTTC.